Here is one T cell receptor beta chain with its context. Germline V gene lookup returns CDR1 LNHDA and CDR2 SQIVND (reference sequence). J was trimmed by 5 bases and V by 5 bases; bases with no gene match: 20. CDR3 size: 18 residues. Sequencing used immunoSEQ multiplex PCR; TCRdb keeps in-frame clones, though not all of them. The data show approximately 260,000 clones, 65% to 85% seen once. The data were taken from a study of blood T cell repertoires in COVID-19. The sequence derives from a man in his fifties or sixties who had recovered from COVID-19. The chain links TRBV19 to TRBJ1-2, with 7 bases that match TRBD1. Sequenced material: PBMCs or T cells enriched from blood (not recorded which). CDR3 loop: CASSPSGRGTADFYGYTF. CDR3 in DNA: TGTGCCAGTAGTCCTTCCGGCCGAGGGACAGCAGACTTTTATGGCTACACCTTC.